Presented here are 32 T cell receptor beta chains from one specimen sequenced in a study of shared clonotypes between healthy human individuals. Clones were sequenced by immunoSEQ multiplex PCR, and TCRdb holds only the in-frame ones, with some missing. In the table there are millions of clones, approximately 95% of which are singletons. The sample consisted of naive CD4+ T cells from PBMCs. The subset denotes: CD45RA+ positively selected. The receptors stem from a man younger than 35 in good health. Some clones in this sample may be carry-over from other donors' samples.

The chain joins TRBV6-5 to TRBJ2-1; D may be TRBD2 (6 bases). Trimming removed 7 bases at V and 2 bases at J, with 12 bases between. The CDR3 has 14 residues. Germline lookup yields CDR1 MNHEY and CDR2 SVGAGI. The CDR3 spells CASTLTGAYNEQFF. CDR3 nucleotide sequence: TGTGCCAGCACACTTACGGGGGCCTACAATGAGCAGTTCTTC.

This chain links TRBV7-9 with TRBJ2-7; D possibly corresponds to TRBD1 (6 bases). The CDR3 has 14 residues. V lost 5 bases to trimming and J lost 7 bases, with 18 bases between them. Germline CDR1 reads SEHNR; CDR2 reads FQNEAQ (reference sequence). As DNA, the CDR3 is TGTGCCAGCAGCCCTCCCAGGAACCAGGGGGAGCAGTACTTC. This gives the protein CASSPPRNQGEQYF.

This chain connects TRBV5-1 to TRBJ2-3; possibly TRBD2 for D (5 bases). The CDR3 contains 14 residues. Germline V CDR1 and CDR2: SGHRS, YFSETQ. V shed 5 bases and J shed 9 bases, with 19 bases lying between them. This CDR3 is CASSPTDPSGTQYF. In DNA form, the CDR3 reads TGCGCCAGCAGTCCAACCGACCCCTCGGGAACGCAGTATTTT.

The J gene is TRBJ2-4, the V gene TRBV25-1; 9 positions agree with TRBD2. V shed 4 bases, J shed 7 bases, and the junction held 8 bases outside the gene matches. Germline-derived CDR1 and CDR2 are MGHDK and SYGVNS. The CDR3 spans 15 residues. The CDR3 is CASSATSGAGNIQYF. Here the CDR3 DNA reads TGTGCCAGCAGTGCGACTAGCGGAGCAGGGAACATTCAGTACTTC.

The chain joins TRBV10-3 to TRBJ1-2, with 8 bases aligning to TRBD1. This CDR3 is built from 17 residues. The germline gives CDR1 ENHRY, CDR2 SYGVKD. V shed 0 bases and J 4 bases; nucleotides not matched to a gene: 10. The CDR3 protein is CAISESPTGGHFYGYTF. The CDR3 DNA follows: TGTGCCATCAGTGAGTCCCCCACAGGGGGACACTTCTATGGCTACACCTTC.

Of note for this clone: The same CDR3 can be traced to other DNA sequences in this sample. This rearrangement joins TRBV28 to TRBJ1-4; D uncertain. This CDR3 spans 13 amino acids. V lost 6 bases and J lost 7, with 12 bases in between. CDR1 and CDR2 (germline): MDHEN, SYDVKM. Written as DNA, the CDR3 is TGTGCCAGCAGCCTCCGGACCTCTGAAAAACTGTTTTTT. Translating it yields CASSLRTSEKLFF.

As to this clone: The sample contains more than one DNA sequence encoding this CDR3. J is TRBJ2-7 and V is TRBV29-1; the D is unclear. V was pared by 6 bases and J by 3 bases, with 6 bases between. This CDR3 has 10 residues. Germline V gene lookup returns CDR1 SQVTM and CDR2 ANQGSEA. Here the CDR3 reads CSVLFYEQYF. Here the CDR3 DNA reads TGCAGCGTCCTTTTCTACGAGCAGTACTTC.

J is TRBJ2-7 and V is TRBV23-1, with D perhaps assigned TRBD1 or TRBD2 (5 bases each). TRBV23-1 is sorted into the ORF group, with uncertain function. The germline V and J ends were trimmed by 6 bases and 3 bases, with 15 bases remaining between them. This CDR3 comprises 14 residues. CDR3 amino acids: CASSGAGPYYEQYF. CDR3 bases: TGCGCCAGCAGCGGGGCGGGTCCCTACTACGAGCAGTACTTC.

The J gene is TRBJ2-4, the V gene TRBV11-2; no clear D. Germline loops: CDR1 SGHAT, CDR2 FQNNGV. Trimming cost V 0 bases and J 9 bases, with 15 bases left between them. The CDR3 totals 15 residues. The CDR3 nucleotides read TGTGCCAGCAGCTTAGATCGAGATAGGGAAGGCATTCAGTACTTC. Its translation: CASSLDRDREGIQYF.

This chain joins TRBV11-2 and TRBJ1-4; possible D gene TRBD1, 6 bases. Germline lookup yields CDR1 SGHAT and CDR2 FQNNGV. Deletions cut 5 bases from V and 3 bases from J, with 13 bases between. CDR3 size: 15 residues. CDR3 bases: TGTGCCAGCAGCGAATCCAGGGGATCTAATGAAAAACTGTTTTTT. It encodes CASSESRGSNEKLFF.

This rearrangement joins TRBV5-1 to TRBJ2-1; 10 bases line up with TRBD2. Germline loops: CDR1 SGHRS, CDR2 YFSETQ. This CDR3 spans 14 amino acids. V dropped 5 bases and J dropped 7; count of bases not matched to a gene: 6. Here the CDR3 DNA reads TGCGCCAGCAGTCCTAGCGGGAGCGAGAATGAGCAGTTCTTC. This sequence encodes CASSPSGSENEQFF.

The V call is TRBV28, the J call TRBJ1-2; D might be TRBD1 (5 bases). CDR3 length equals 17 residues. Germline loops: CDR1 MDHEN, CDR2 SYDVKM. V was clipped by 4 bases and J by 4 bases, with 22 bases between them. CDR3 nucleotides: TGTGCCAGCAGTTCCCCAACCGGGACGCCGATAAGCTATGGCTACACCTTC. Its protein is CASSSPTGTPISYGYTF.

The chain has TRBV9 and TRBJ2-5, with D perhaps given as TRBD1 or TRBD2 (5 bases each). The CDR3 sequence is 14 residues long. Germline CDR1 and CDR2: SGDLS and YYNGEE. V shed 1 base and J shed 5 bases, with 12 bases lying between them. The CDR3 sequence is CASSVSSREETQYF. The CDR3 bases are TGTGCCAGCAGCGTATCGAGCAGGGAGGAGACCCAGTACTTC.

This chain links TRBV20-1 with TRBJ1-4; D is unresolved. V was pared by 3 bases and J by 13 bases, with 12 bases between. The CDR3 loop spans 11 amino acids. Germline CDR1 DFQATT, CDR2 SNEGSKA (reference sequence). The CDR3 here is CSASYGHLLFF. CDR3 in DNA: TGCAGTGCTAGTTACGGTCATTTACTGTTTTTT.

The chain uses TRBV28 and TRBJ1-5, with D perhaps TRBD1 (6 bases). Trimming took off 6 bases at V and 9 bases at J, with 15 bases between the two ends. From germline, CDR1 is MDHEN and CDR2 SYDVKM. This CDR3 has 13 amino acids. CDR3 residues: CASSSRGGMPQHF. CDR3 coding DNA: TGTGCCAGCAGCTCTCGAGGGGGTATGCCCCAGCATTTT.

This CDR3 is CASSTRYNEQFF. CDR3 DNA: TGTGCCAGCAGTACCCGTTACAATGAGCAGTTCTTC. V usage is TRBV2 and J usage is TRBJ2-1; D is undetermined. Germline values: CDR1 SNHLY, CDR2 FYNNEI. The CDR3 extends over 12 amino acids. V lost 5 bases and J lost 4, with 6 bases in between.

The chain uses TRBV6-5 and TRBJ2-1, with TRBD1 as a possible D gene (6 bases). V was cut by 6 bases and J by 5 bases, with 11 bases left in between. The CDR3 spans 13 residues. In germline, CDR1 is MNHEY, CDR2 SVGAGI. The CDR3 DNA reads as TGTGCCAGCAGGAGAAACAGGGACAATGAGCAGTTCTTC. Translating it yields CASRRNRDNEQFF.

V is TRBV11-3 and J is TRBJ2-7; D is perhaps TRBD1 (6 bases). The CDR3 loop spans 12 amino acids. V was trimmed by 5 bases and J by 4 bases, leaving 9 bases between them. Germline V gene lookup returns CDR1 SGHNT and CDR2 YENEEA. Written as DNA, the CDR3 is TGTGCCAGCAGCGAGACAGGATACGAGCAGTACTTC. Its translation: CASSETGYEQYF.

CDR3 in DNA: TGTGCCAGCAGCAAAACCCCCGTCGCGTCCTACGAGCAGTACTTC. It is translated as CASSKTPVASYEQYF. The J gene is TRBJ2-7, the V gene TRBV21-1; TRBD2 is taken as the D call from the table, unchecked against the DNA. TRBV21-1 is a documented pseudogene. The CDR3 covers 15 residues.

The V call is TRBV5-1, the J call TRBJ1-1; 9 bases align to TRBD1. The CDR3 spans 17 residues. J gave up 0 bases and V 1 base, and 7 bases lay outside the gene matches. Per germline, CDR1 SGHRS and CDR2 YFSETQ. In DNA form, the CDR3 reads TGCGCCAGCAGCTTGAGGGGACAGGGCTTCATGAACACTGAAGCTTTCTTT. This sequence encodes CASSLRGQGFMNTEAFF. The full variable domain, completed using reference TRBV5-1 and TRBJ1-1, is KAGVTQTPRYLIKTRGQQVTLSCSPISGHRSVSWYQQTPGQGLQFLFEYFSETQRNKGNFPGRFSGRQFSNSRSEMNVSTLELGDSALYLCASSLRGQGFMNTEAFFGQGTRLTVV.

The V gene is TRBV7-9, the J gene TRBJ1-2, with D maybe TRBD1 (5 bases). There are 13 residues in the CDR3. The ends were cut back, 2 bases at V and 4 bases at J, with 8 bases in the middle. Germline CDR1 and CDR2: SEHNR and FQNEAQ (reference sequence). The CDR3 DNA sequence: TGTGCCAGCAGCTTAAGCGGGGGCTATGGCTACACCTTC. This sequence encodes CASSLSGGYGYTF.

The J gene is TRBJ1-5, the V gene TRBV25-1, with 9 bases that match TRBD1. CDR1 is MGHDK and CDR2 is SYGVNS in the germline V gene. CDR3 length: 14 amino acids. V gave up 6 bases and J gave up 5 bases; unmatched junction bases: 5. The CDR3 is CASSVQGAHQPQHF. As DNA, the CDR3 is TGTGCCAGCAGCGTACAGGGGGCTCATCAGCCCCAGCATTTT.

The rearrangement uses TRBV15 and TRBJ2-5; TRBD2 agrees at 7 bases. This CDR3 is built from 15 residues. J lost 2 bases, V lost 1 base, and 4 bases had no gene match. Germline assignment: CDR1 LNHNV and CDR2 YYDKDF (reference sequence). The CDR3 loop is CATSRGASGQETQYF. CDR3 sequence (DNA): TGTGCCACCAGCAGAGGCGCTAGCGGACAAGAGACCCAGTACTTC.

V and J are TRBV7-9 and TRBJ2-7; possibly TRBD1 for D (6 bases). Germline CDR1 SEHNR, CDR2 FQNEAQ (reference sequence). The CDR3 totals 17 residues. The V end was cut by 4 bases, the J end by 3 bases, with 22 bases between. The CDR3 protein is CASSSPRGRGKDYEQYF. The DNA for the CDR3 is TGTGCCAGCAGCTCTCCGAGGGGCAGGGGTAAGGACTACGAGCAGTACTTC.

This clone was recorded only once. This chain connects TRBV6-6 to TRBJ1-3; TRBD1 matches at 9 bases. Germline V gene sequence: CDR1 MNHNY, CDR2 SVGAGI (reference sequence). After removal of 6 bases from V and 6 bases from J, the junction contained 6 bases not matched to a gene. The CDR3 is made up of 14 amino acids. CDR3: CASSIGTGTNTIYF. In DNA form, the CDR3 reads TGTGCCAGCAGCATTGGGACAGGGACAAACACCATATATTTT.

The chain recombines TRBV18 with TRBJ2-1, with 14 nucleotides matching TRBD2. The germline V gene encodes CDR1 KGHSH and CDR2 LQKENI. The CDR3 consists of 17 residues. J gave up 2 bases and V 3 bases, and 3 bases lay outside the gene matches. The CDR3 reads CASSPPTSGRAYNEQFF. The CDR3 DNA reads TGTGCCAGCTCACCGCCGACTAGCGGGAGGGCCTACAATGAGCAGTTCTTC.

J is TRBJ1-2 and V is TRBV29-1; D is undetermined. From germline, CDR1 is SQVTM and CDR2 ANQGSEA. This CDR3 contains 12 residues. Trimming took 5 bases from V and 1 from J, leaving 8 bases between them. The CDR3 nucleotides read TGCAGCGTTATGCAGGATAACTATGGCTACACCTTC. Translated, it gives CSVMQDNYGYTF.

The chain is built from TRBV2 and TRBJ2-1, with D possibly TRBD2 on 6 matching bases. Germline lookup yields CDR1 SNHLY and CDR2 FYNNEI. The CDR3 totals 14 residues. V was pared by 6 bases and J by 2 bases, with 11 bases between. CDR3 protein: CASSGGKPYNEQFF. Here the CDR3 DNA reads TGTGCCAGCAGCGGCGGGAAGCCCTACAATGAGCAGTTCTTC.

This chain joins TRBV27 and TRBJ2-7, with D possibly TRBD2 on 7 matching bases. Trimming removed 1 base at V and 7 bases at J, with 17 bases between. Germline V gene data show CDR1 as MNHEY and CDR2 as SMNVEV (reference sequence). CDR3 length: 15 residues. Written as DNA, the CDR3 is TGTGCCAGCAGTTTATTGGGGGAGGGGGTTTTGGAGCAGTACTTC. Its protein product is CASSLLGEGVLEQYF.

V usage is TRBV7-8 and J usage is TRBJ1-3; D possibly corresponds to TRBD1 (6 bases). With 5 bases removed from V and 0 bases from J, the gap between germline ends came to 17 bases. CDR3 size: 17 residues. Germline CDR1 and CDR2: SGHVS and FQNEAQ. The CDR3, as DNA: TGTGCCAGCAGCCTTCGGGACACAAAGAGCTCTGGAAACACCATATATTTT. This encodes CASSLRDTKSSGNTIYF.

Regarding this clone: Other DNA sequences in the sample encode the same CDR3. The rearrangement joins TRBV5-1 to TRBJ2-2; 9 bases are a match to TRBD2. The CDR3 loop spans 16 amino acids. The V gene end was trimmed by 0 bases and the J gene end by 5 bases; junction bases not matched to a gene: 5. CDR1 and CDR2 from the germline V gene are SGHRS and YFSETQ. The CDR3: CASSLGAGGPTGELFF. The CDR3 coding sequence is TGCGCCAGCAGCTTGGGCGCGGGAGGGCCTACCGGGGAGCTGTTTTTT.

The chain is built from TRBV5-5 and TRBJ1-2; 7 bases align to TRBD1. The germline V gene encodes CDR1 SGHKS and CDR2 YYEKEE (reference sequence). J was trimmed by 4 bases and V by 3 bases; bases with no gene match: 9. The CDR3 extends over 15 amino acids. The CDR3 coding sequence is TGTGCCAGCAGCTCCATCCAGGGGGGGGGCTATGGCTACACCTTC. The encoded protein is CASSSIQGGGYGYTF. Supplemented by reference TRBV5-5 and TRBJ1-2, the full variable domain reads DAGVTQSPTHLIKTRGQQVTLRCSPISGHKSVSWYQQVLGQGPQFIFQYYEKEERGRGNFPDRFSARQFPNYSSELNVNALLLGDSALYLCASSSIQGGGYGYTFGSGTRLTVV.